This T cell receptor (beta chain) originates from a study of T cells in localized non-small cell lung cancer. Study findings and constraints: Among the tissues sampled, uninvolved adjacent lung had the highest T cell clonality, above tumor. Adjacent lung exhibited a median of about 56 among the 100 most abundant tumor clones.

CDR3 length equals 13 residues. Per germline, CDR1 LGHNT and CDR2 FRNRAP. V was trimmed by 3 bases and J by 0 bases, leaving 3 bases between them. Of note for this clone: Its antigen is still unknown.

Here immunoSEQ multiplex PCR was the method, and the copy in TCRdb shows in-frame clones only, minus some. The sample yields about 24,000 clones, about 80% seen once. The TCR was taken from a man aged 40-75 years with stage II lung adenocarcinoma. The V and J genes are TRBV12-5 and TRBJ1-3, with D unclear. Sequences were derived from PBMCs, sampled before any cancer treatment. The CDR3 nucleotides are TGTGCTAGTGGTTTCACCTCTGGAAACACCATATATTTT. Translating gives CASGFTSGNTIYF.